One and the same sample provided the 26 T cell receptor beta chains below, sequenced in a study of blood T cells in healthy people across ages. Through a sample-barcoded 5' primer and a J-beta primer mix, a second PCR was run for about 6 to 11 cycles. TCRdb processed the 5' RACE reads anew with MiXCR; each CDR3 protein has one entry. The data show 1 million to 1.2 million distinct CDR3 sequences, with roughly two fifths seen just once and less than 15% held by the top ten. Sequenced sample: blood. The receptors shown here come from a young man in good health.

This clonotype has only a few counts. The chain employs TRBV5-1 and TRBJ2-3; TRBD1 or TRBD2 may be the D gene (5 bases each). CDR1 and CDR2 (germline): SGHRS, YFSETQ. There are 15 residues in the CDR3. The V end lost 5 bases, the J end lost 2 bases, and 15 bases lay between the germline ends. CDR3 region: CASSFRDPSTDTQYF. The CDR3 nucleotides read TGCGCCAGCAGTTTCCGGGACCCGTCCACAGATACGCAGTATTTT.

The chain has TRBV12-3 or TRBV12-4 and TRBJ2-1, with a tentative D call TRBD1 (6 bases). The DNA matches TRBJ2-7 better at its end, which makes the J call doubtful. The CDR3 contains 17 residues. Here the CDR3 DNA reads TGTGCCAGCAGTTTACTTGCCCCGACAGGTCCCTACAATGAGCAGTACTTC. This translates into CASSLLAPTGPYNEQYF.

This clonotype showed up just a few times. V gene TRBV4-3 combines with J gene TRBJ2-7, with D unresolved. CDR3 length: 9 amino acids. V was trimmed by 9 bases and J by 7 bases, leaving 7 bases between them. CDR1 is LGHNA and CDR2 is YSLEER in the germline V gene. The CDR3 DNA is TGCGCCAGGTTGCGGGAGCAGTACTTC. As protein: CARLREQYF.

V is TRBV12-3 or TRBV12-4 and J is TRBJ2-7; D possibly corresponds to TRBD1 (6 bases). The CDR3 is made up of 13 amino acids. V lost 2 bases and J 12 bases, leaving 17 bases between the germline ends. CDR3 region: CASSLRAGETWYF. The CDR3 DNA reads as TGTGCCAGCAGTTTACGGGCAGGGGAGACTTGGTACTTC.

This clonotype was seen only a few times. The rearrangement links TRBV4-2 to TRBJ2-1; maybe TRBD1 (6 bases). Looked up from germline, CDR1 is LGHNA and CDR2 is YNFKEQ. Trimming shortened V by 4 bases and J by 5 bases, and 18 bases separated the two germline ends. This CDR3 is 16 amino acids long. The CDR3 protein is CASSPLKGVRDNEQFF. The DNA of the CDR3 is TGTGCCAGCAGCCCCCTAAAGGGGGTTAGGGACAATGAGCAGTTCTTC.

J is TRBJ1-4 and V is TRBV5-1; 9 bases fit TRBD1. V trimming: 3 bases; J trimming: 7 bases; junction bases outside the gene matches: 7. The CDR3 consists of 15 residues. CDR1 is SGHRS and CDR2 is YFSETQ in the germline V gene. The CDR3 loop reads CASSSGTGWTEKLFF. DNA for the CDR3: TGCGCCAGCAGCTCTGGGACAGGGTGGACTGAAAAACTGTTTTTT.

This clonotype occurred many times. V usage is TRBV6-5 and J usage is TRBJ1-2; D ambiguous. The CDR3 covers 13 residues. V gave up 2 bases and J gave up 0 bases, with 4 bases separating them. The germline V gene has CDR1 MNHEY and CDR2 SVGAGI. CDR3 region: CASSYGTNYGYTF. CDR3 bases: TGTGCCAGCAGTTACGGGACTAACTATGGCTACACCTTC.

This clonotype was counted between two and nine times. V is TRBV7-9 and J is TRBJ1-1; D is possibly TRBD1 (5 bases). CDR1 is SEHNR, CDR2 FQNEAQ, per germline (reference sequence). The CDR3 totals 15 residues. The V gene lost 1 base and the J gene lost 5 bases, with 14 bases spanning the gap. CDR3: CASSLGGGGGTEAFF. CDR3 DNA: TGTGCCAGCAGCTTAGGGGGGGGAGGTGGGACTGAAGCTTTCTTT.

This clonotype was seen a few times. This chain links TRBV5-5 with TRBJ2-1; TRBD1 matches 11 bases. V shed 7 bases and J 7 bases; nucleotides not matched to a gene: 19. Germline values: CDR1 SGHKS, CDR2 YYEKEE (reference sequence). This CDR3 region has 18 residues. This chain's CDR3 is CASGRTGGWLGQVNEQFF. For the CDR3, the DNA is TGTGCCAGCGGACGGACAGGGGGCTGGTTGGGTCAAGTTAATGAGCAGTTCTTC.

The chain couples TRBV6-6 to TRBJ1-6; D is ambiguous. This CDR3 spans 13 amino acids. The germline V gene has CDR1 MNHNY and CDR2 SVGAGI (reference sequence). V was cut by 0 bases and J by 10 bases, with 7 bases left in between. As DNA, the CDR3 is TGTGCCAGCAGTTACTCTGCCGCCTCACCCCTCCACTTT. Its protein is CASSYSAASPLHF.

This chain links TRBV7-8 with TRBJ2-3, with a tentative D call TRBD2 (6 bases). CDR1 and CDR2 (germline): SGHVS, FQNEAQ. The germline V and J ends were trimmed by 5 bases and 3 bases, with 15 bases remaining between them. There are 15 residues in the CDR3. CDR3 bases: TGTGCCAGCAGCCGCGGGATAGCTGTTACAGATACGCAGTATTTT. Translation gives CASSRGIAVTDTQYF.

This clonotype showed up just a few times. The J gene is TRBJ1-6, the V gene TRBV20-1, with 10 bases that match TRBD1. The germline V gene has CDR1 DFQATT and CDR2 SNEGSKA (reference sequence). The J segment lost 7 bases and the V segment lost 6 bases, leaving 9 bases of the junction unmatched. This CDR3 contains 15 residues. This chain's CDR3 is CSAAMRTGGNSPLHF. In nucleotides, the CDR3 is TGCAGTGCCGCGATGAGGACAGGGGGAAATTCACCCCTCCACTTT.

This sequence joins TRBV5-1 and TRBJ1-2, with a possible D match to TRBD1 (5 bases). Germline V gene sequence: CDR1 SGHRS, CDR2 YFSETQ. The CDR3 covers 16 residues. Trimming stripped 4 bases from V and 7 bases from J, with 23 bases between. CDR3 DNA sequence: TGCGCCAGCAGCCCAGGAAACGGGCCCCTGGGGGGTGGCTACACCTTC. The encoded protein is CASSPGNGPLGGGYTF.

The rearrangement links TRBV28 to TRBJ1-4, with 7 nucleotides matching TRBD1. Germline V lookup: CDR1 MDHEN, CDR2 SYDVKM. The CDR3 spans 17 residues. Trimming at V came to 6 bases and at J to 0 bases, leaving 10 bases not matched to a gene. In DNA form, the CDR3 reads TGTGCCAGCAGCCTCGGACAGGCGCCTGCAACTAATGAAAAACTGTTTTTT. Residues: CASSLGQAPATNEKLFF. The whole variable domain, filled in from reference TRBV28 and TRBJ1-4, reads DVKVTQSSRYLVKRTGEKVFLECVQDMDHENMFWYRQDPGLGLRLIYFSYDVKMKEKGDIPEGYSVSREKKERFSLILESASTNQTSMYLCASSLGQAPATNEKLFFGSGTQLSVL.

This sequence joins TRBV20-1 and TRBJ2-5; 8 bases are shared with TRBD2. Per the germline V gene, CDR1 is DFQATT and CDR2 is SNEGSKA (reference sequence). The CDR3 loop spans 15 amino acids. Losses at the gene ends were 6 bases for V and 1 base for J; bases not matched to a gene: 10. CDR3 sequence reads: CSALWRGVTQETQYF. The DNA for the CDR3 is TGCAGTGCCCTCTGGCGGGGGGTTACCCAAGAGACCCAGTACTTC.

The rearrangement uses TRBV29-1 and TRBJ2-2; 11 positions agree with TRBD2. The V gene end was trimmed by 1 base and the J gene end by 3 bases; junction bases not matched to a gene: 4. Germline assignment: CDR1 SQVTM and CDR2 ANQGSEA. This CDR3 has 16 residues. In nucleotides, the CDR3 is TGCAGCGTTGAAGCCCGGACTAGCGGGCACACCGGGGAGCTGTTTTTT. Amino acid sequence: CSVEARTSGHTGELFF.

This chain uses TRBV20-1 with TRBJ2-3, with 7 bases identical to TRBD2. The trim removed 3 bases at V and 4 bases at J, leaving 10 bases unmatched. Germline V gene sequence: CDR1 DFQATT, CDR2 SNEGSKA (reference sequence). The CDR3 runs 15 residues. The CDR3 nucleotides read TGCAGTGCTAGGACGGACGGGGGGTCCGCAGATACGCAGTATTTT. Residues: CSARTDGGSADTQYF.

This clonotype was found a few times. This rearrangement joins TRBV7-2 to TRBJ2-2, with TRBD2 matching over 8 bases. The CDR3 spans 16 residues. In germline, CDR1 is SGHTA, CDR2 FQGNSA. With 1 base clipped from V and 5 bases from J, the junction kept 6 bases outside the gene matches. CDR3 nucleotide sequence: TGTGCCAGCAGCTTAGGTTGGGGGACTAGTACCGGGGAGCTGTTTTTT. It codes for CASSLGWGTSTGELFF.

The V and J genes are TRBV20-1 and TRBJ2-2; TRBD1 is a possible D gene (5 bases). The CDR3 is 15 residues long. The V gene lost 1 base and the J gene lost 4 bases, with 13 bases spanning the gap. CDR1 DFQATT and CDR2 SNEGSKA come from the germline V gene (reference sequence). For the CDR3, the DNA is TGCAGTGCTAGAGGCAGGGAAAAGGGCACCGGGGAGCTGTTTTTT. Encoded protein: CSARGREKGTGELFF.

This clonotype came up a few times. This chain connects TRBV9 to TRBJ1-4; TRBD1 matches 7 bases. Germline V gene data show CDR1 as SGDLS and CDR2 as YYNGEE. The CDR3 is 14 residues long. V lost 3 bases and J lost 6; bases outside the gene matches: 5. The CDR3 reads CASSGDSLDEKLFF. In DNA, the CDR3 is TGTGCCAGCAGCGGGGACAGCCTAGATGAAAAACTGTTTTTT. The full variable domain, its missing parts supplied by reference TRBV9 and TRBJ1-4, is DSGVTQTPKHLITATGQRVTLRCSPRSGDLSVYWYQQSLDQGLQFLIQYYNGEERAKGNILERFSAQQFPDLHSELNLSSLELGDSALYFCASSGDSLDEKLFFGSGTQLSVL.

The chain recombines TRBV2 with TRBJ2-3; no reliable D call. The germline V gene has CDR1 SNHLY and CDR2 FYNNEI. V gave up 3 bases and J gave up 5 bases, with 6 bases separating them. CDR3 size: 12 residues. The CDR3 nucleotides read TGTGCCAGCAGTGATCTGAGAGATACGCAGTATTTT. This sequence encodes CASSDLRDTQYF.

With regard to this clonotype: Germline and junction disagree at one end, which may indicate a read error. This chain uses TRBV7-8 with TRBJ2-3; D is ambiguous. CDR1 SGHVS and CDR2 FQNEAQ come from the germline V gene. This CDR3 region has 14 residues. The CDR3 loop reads CASSLGGNTDKQYF. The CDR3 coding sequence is TGTGCCAGCAGCTTAGGTGGTAACACAGATAAGCAGTATTTT.

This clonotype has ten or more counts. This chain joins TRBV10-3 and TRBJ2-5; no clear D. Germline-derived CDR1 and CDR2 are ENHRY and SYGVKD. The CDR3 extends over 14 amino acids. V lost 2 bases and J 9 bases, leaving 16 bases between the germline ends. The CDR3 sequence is CAISEERVLSPQYF. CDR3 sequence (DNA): TGTGCCATCAGTGAGGAAAGGGTACTCTCCCCCCAGTACTTC.

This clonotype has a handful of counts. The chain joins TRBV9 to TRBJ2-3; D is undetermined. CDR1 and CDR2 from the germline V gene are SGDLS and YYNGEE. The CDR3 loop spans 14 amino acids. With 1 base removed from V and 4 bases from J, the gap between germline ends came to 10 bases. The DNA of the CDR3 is TGTGCCAGCAGCGTACCATCCGAGGCAGATACGCAGTATTTT. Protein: CASSVPSEADTQYF.

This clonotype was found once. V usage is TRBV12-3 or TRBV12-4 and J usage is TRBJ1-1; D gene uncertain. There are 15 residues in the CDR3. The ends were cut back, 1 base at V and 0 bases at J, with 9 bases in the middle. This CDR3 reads CASSLESSMNTEAFF. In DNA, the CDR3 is TGTGCCAGCAGTTTAGAGAGCAGTATGAACACTGAAGCTTTCTTT.

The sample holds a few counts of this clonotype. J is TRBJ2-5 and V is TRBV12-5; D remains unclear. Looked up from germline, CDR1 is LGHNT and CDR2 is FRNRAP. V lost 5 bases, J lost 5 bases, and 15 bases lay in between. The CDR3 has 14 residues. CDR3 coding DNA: TGTGCTAGTGGTCTCGGCGGTAGGACGGAGACCCAGTACTTC. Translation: CASGLGGRTETQYF.